This TCR beta chain was sequenced for a study of beta chain features in type 1 diabetes. About the research overall: Researchers looked at approximately 110,000,000 sorted cells across all samples.

This clone was counted between two and nine times. Antigen specificity is unknown. Every donor had blood drawn once into heparin, approximately 120 mL on average. Once sorted, every population was more than 98% pure. Every bit of the isolated RNA underwent reverse transcription, so sequencing read expressed TCRB transcripts. Data came from immunoSEQ multiplex PCR; TCRdb stores just in-frame clones and leaves some out. The data show a few hundred thousand clones, with approximately 13% seen just once and approximately 0.016% held by the top ten. V gave up 1 base and J gave up 1 base, with 11 bases separating them. Germline CDR1 GTSNPN, CDR2 SVGIG (reference sequence). The CDR3 runs 15 residues. Study conclusions and caveats: All four CD4+ subsets of Type 1 diabetes patients contained TCRB CDR3s that were moderately but significantly shorter. TCRB rearrangement may or may not be influenced by HLA type; here this remained unresolved.

Material: naive CD4+ T cells from blood. This TCR came from a woman aged 18-35 years with type 1 diabetes. J is TRBJ1-3 and V is TRBV30, with D perhaps matching TRBD1 (6 bases). CDR3 residues: CAWSGQAKSGNTIYF. The CDR3 DNA sequence: TGTGCCTGGAGTGGACAGGCTAAATCTGGAAACACCATATATTTT.